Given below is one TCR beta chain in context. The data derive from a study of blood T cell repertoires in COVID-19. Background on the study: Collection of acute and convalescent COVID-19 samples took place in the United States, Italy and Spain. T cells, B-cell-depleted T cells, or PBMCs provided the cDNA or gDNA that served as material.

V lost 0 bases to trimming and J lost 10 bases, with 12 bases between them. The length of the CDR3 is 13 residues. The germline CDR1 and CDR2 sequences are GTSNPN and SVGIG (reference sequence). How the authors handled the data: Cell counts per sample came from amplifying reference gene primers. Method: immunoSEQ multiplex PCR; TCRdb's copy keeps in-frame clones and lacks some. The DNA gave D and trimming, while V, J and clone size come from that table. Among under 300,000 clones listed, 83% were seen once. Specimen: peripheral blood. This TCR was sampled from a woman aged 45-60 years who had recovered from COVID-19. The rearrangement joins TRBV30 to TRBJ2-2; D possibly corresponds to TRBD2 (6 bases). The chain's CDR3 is CAWSVRAGTELFF. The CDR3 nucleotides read TGTGCCTGGAGTGTACGAGCGGGTACGGAGCTGTTTTTT. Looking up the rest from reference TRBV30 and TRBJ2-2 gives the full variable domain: SQTIHQWPATLVQPVGSPLSLECTVEGTSNPNLYWYRQAAGRGLQLLFYSVGIGQISSEVPQNLSASRPQDRQFILSSKKLLLSDSGFYLCAWSVRAGTELFFGEGSRLTVL.